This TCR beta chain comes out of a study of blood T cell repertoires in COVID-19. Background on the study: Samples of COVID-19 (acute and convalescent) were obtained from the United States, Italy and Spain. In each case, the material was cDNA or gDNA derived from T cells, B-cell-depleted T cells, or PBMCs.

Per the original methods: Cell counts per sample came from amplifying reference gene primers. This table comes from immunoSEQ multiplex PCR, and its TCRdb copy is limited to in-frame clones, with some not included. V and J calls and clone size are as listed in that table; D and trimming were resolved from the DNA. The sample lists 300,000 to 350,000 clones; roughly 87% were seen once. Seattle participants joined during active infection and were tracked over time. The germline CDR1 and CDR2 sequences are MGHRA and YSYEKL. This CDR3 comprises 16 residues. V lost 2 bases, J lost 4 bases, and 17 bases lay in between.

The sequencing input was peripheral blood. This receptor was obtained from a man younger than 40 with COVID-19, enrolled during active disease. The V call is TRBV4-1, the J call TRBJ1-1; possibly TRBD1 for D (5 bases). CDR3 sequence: CASSQHPGGIVTEAFF. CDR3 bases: TGCGCCAGCAGCCAACACCCCGGGGGGATAGTCACTGAAGCTTTCTTT.